This TCR beta chain was recovered during a study of blood T cell repertoires in COVID-19. Profiled with immunoSEQ multiplex PCR; TCRdb holds only in-frame clones, not every one. This table has over 200,000 clones, 75% to 85% appearing once. Input material: peripheral blood. The sequence was collected from a woman aged 30 to 39 with COVID-19, enrolled during active disease.

The CDR3 nucleotides are TGTGCCATCAGTGAGTCTGGGAGGGGGGAGAATTCACCCCTCCACTTT. Its protein product is CAISESGRGENSPLHF. The chain joins TRBV10-3 to TRBJ1-6; D is perhaps TRBD1 (6 bases). Germline assignment: CDR1 ENHRY and CDR2 SYGVKD. This CDR3 has 16 amino acids. Trimming took 0 bases from V and 7 from J, leaving 13 bases between them.